Listed here is a single T cell receptor (beta chain). What antigen it recognizes has not been identified. Base qualities are not provided; no much larger clone lies one nucleotide away. Whole blood was collected in K2EDTA tubes by collaborating institutions according to the institutions' own protocols. For TCRbeta analysis, collaborators shipped samples in one of three forms: frozen whole blood, isolated PBMCs, or DNA extracted from either of those sample types. This entry is derived from a study of blood T cell repertoires in COVID-19 (dated by TCRdb to 2018 to 2021). For the wider study: Samples covering the acute and convalescent phases of COVID-19 were provided by collaborators in the United States, Italy and Spain. Sample metadata almost always included a de-identified subject ID, COVID-19 status, age in years and sex. The samples were drawn from two sources: the first 160 participants of the ongoing ImmuneRACE study, and over 1,000 subjects contributed by 6 global collaborators. The material from the prospective study consisted of cDNA or gDNA derived from T cells, B-cell-depleted T cells, or PBMCs. Subjects who had been exposed to COVID-19, were actively infected with it, or had recovered from it provided the deeply sampled blood TCRbeta repertoires that made up the dataset. Where available, HLA class I and class II types were taken from metadata supplied by the sample provider and were not determined by assay-based typing. The repertoires were released in a freely available public database meant as a resource for research on the immune response to SARS-CoV-2.

Study-wide findings and limitations: The amount of clinical and demographic metadata varied by source and participant and was provided uncurated.

The CDR3, from cysteine to phenylalanine, totals 15 residues. Only the CDR3 portion is preserved as DNA: 45 bases, with reading frame beginning at the first base. Looking up the germline V gene yields CDR1 MGHDK and CDR2 SYGVNS. V sheds 1 base and J sheds 0 bases, leaving 4 bases between their ends. TCRbeta CDR3 regions were amplified from genomic DNA by means of the immunoSEQ Assay, a bias-controlled multiplex PCR. As for the authors' bioinformatics: The number of nucleated cells in each sample was estimated from the amplification of reference gene primers within the assay. Sequence reads were collapsed and filtered to measure the absolute abundance of every unique TCRbeta CDR3 rearrangement. For each sample, productive Simpson clonality was calculated as the square root of Simpson's diversity index over productive rearrangements. The source is immuneACCESS, and TCRdb retained only in-frame sequences with V and J called. Part of the clones is not carried over; for the studies checked, unresolved V genes explain less than half of this, and the remainder is unexplained. V, J and clone size were drawn from that table, and D and trimming were deduced from the DNA. The sample includes some 29,000 clones, with 84% observed a single time. The top ten clones comprise more than 9.5% of the sample.

The chain employs TRBV25-1 and TRBJ2-6, with no reliable assignment of the D segment. The sequenced sample consisted of peripheral blood. The receptor was isolated from a man older than 75 with active COVID-19. CDR3 reads: CASSESGSGANVLTF. The DNA sequence is as follows: TGTGCCAGCAGTGAATCGGGCTCTGGGGCCAACGTCCTGACTTTC.